The 22 T cell receptor beta chains below all came from one sample that was sequenced in a study of Ad26.COV2.S vaccination and SARS-CoV-2 variants. Libraries were prepared by immunoSEQ multiplex PCR; TCRdb keeps only in-frame clonotypes and omits some of them. The repertoire holds just under 250,000 clones, roughly 90% seen once, with roughly 10% in the top ten. The treatment here: some 19 received Ad26.COV2.S at low or high dose, single or two shots; several received placebo; per-sample allocation not given. It was on day 63 after the first vaccine or placebo injection that samples were taken. The sequencing here drew on peripheral blood, taken in a trial of Ad26.COV2.S vaccine versus placebo. These receptors were collected from a person aged 18 to 59 who received the Ad26.COV2.S COVID-19 vaccine or a placebo.

The CDR3 reads CASSLVTSGTDTQYF. CDR3 coding DNA: TGTGCCAGCAGCTTAGTCACTAGCGGCACAGATACGCAGTATTTT. This chain joins TRBV7-6 and TRBJ2-3; 7 bases line up with TRBD2. CDR3 length equals 15 residues. Looked up from germline, CDR1 is SGHVS and CDR2 is FNYEAQ. The V segment lost 1 base and the J segment 1 base; nucleotides outside the gene matches: 2.

The chain combines TRBV5-1 with TRBJ2-2; maybe TRBD2 (6 bases). The CDR3 length is 20 residues. Trimming removed 0 bases at V and 1 base at J, with 22 bases between. The germline CDR1 and CDR2 sequences are SGHRS and YFSETQ. The CDR3 spells CASSLGPKPGRELNTGELFF. The CDR3 bases are TGCGCCAGCAGCTTGGGACCCAAGCCCGGGAGAGAGCTGAACACCGGGGAGCTGTTTTTT. The complete variable domain, with remaining parts taken from reference TRBV5-1 and TRBJ2-2, reads KAGVTQTPRYLIKTRGQQVTLSCSPISGHRSVSWYQQTPGQGLQFLFEYFSETQRNKGNFPGRFSGRQFSNSRSEMNVSTLELGDSALYLCASSLGPKPGRELNTGELFFGEGSRLTVL.

The V gene is TRBV18, the J gene TRBJ1-1; 8 nucleotides agree with TRBD1. Germline V CDR1 and CDR2: KGHSH, LQKENI. The V and J ends lost 2 bases and 1 base, in that order; junction bases with no gene match: 6. This CDR3 region has 16 residues. CDR3 DNA: TGTGCCAGCTCACCAGGACAGGGTATGAGGAACACTGAAGCTTTCTTT. This encodes CASSPGQGMRNTEAFF.

This clone was found once. The rearrangement links TRBV27 to TRBJ1-1; no definite D call. CDR3 length: 16 residues. Germline CDR1 MNHEY, CDR2 SMNVEV (reference sequence). Trimming left V 0 bases short and J 1 base short, with 12 bases between. CDR3 sequence: CASSLSIGQRNTEAFF. In DNA form, the CDR3 reads TGTGCCAGCAGTTTATCGATCGGCCAGAGGAACACTGAAGCTTTCTTT.

The chain couples TRBV7-9 to TRBJ2-7; TRBD1 or TRBD2 may be the D gene (5 bases each). V was clipped by 5 bases and J by 5 bases, with 19 bases between them. CDR3 length: 15 amino acids. Germline CDR1 reads SEHNR; CDR2 reads FQNEAQ (reference sequence). CDR3 amino acids: CASSPPGKEGHEQYF. Here the CDR3 DNA reads TGTGCCAGCAGCCCCCCCGGGAAAGAGGGGCACGAGCAGTACTTC.

V is TRBV6-5 and J is TRBJ2-7, with D possibly being TRBD2 (5 bases). The CDR3 runs to 14 residues. The germline V gene has CDR1 MNHEY and CDR2 SVGAGI. V lost 2 bases and J lost 4, with 12 bases in between. For the CDR3, the DNA is TGTGCCAGCAGTTACAATCCCGGGAAATACGAGCAGTACTTC. This codes for CASSYNPGKYEQYF.

This clone turned up a few times. The chain is built from TRBV19 and TRBJ1-1; TRBD1 matches 7 bases. The CDR3 contains 17 residues. In germline, CDR1 is LNHDA, CDR2 SQIVND (reference sequence). V shed 2 bases, J shed 5 bases, and the junction held 14 bases outside the gene matches. CDR3 nucleotides: TGTGCCAGTAGTATAAGTAGGGGGCGACTAATTTATACTGAAGCTTTCTTT. Protein: CASSISRGRLIYTEAFF. Together with reference TRBV19 and TRBJ1-1, the CDR3 gives the full variable domain: DGGITQSPKYLFRKEGQNVTLSCEQNLNHDAMYWYRQDPGQGLRLIYYSQIVNDFQKGDIAEGYSVSREKKESFPLTVTSAQKNPTAFYLCASSISRGRLIYTEAFFGQGTRLTVV.

This clone was picked up one time. The V gene is TRBV30, the J gene TRBJ2-5, with a weak D call TRBD2 (5 bases). Deletions cut 3 bases from V and 8 bases from J, with 16 bases between. This CDR3 contains 13 residues. The germline gives CDR1 GTSNPN, CDR2 SVGIG (reference sequence). The CDR3 protein is CAWSPAGGPTQYF. CDR3 sequence (DNA): TGTGCCTGGAGCCCAGCAGGAGGACCAACCCAGTACTTC.

The V and J genes are TRBV7-3 and TRBJ1-1; D gene unclear. Germline CDR1 SGHTA, CDR2 FQGTGA. V shed 7 bases and J shed 0 bases, with 12 bases lying between them. This CDR3 comprises 14 residues. The chain's CDR3 is CASKAQEMNTEAFF. For the CDR3, the DNA is TGTGCCAGCAAGGCTCAAGAGATGAACACTGAAGCTTTCTTT.

This clone occurred once. The rearrangement links TRBV15 to TRBJ2-7; 7 bases are shared with TRBD1. The CDR3 loop spans 18 amino acids. Germline CDR1 reads LNHNV; CDR2 reads YYDKDF (reference sequence). After removal of 5 bases from V and 4 bases from J, the junction contained 20 bases not matched to a gene. CDR3 region: CATSPQDGTDPYLYEQYF. The CDR3 DNA is TGTGCCACCAGCCCTCAAGACGGGACAGACCCTTATCTTTACGAGCAGTACTTC.

This clone is a singleton in its sample. The gene calls are TRBV9 and TRBJ1-3, with a weak D call TRBD1 (5 bases). The V end was cut by 3 bases, the J end by 0 bases, with 13 bases between. The CDR3 runs 16 residues. Germline V gene lookup returns CDR1 SGDLS and CDR2 YYNGEE. For the CDR3, the DNA is TGTGCCAGCAGCGAGCGACAGCTACCCTCTGGAAACACCATATATTTT. Translation: CASSERQLPSGNTIYF.

The J gene is TRBJ1-4, the V gene TRBV28; tentative D call: TRBD1 (5 bases). The CDR3 consists of 14 residues. Trimming removed 1 base from V and 4 bases from J, with 7 bases in between. From germline, CDR1 is MDHEN and CDR2 SYDVKM. In DNA form, the CDR3 reads TGTGCCAGCAGTTTATCAGGGTTTAATGAAAAACTGTTTTTT. This sequence encodes CASSLSGFNEKLFF.

The CDR3 reads CSTTERGYNEQFF. For the CDR3, the DNA is TGCAGCACAACCGAGAGGGGGTACAATGAGCAGTTCTTC. The chain recombines TRBV29-1 with TRBJ2-1; maybe TRBD1 (6 bases). Germline V CDR1 and CDR2: SQVTM, ANQGSEA. This CDR3 region has 13 residues. With 8 bases removed from V and 4 bases from J, the gap between germline ends came to 15 bases.

V usage is TRBV5-1 and J usage is TRBJ1-2; TRBD1 aligns across 7 bases. V shed 2 bases, J shed 6 bases, and the junction held 25 bases outside the gene matches. The CDR3 covers 20 residues. Per the germline V gene, CDR1 is SGHRS and CDR2 is YFSETQ. The CDR3 DNA follows: TGCGCCAGCAGCTTTTCAGCTTTTCAACAACAATACTCCGGGACAGATGGCTACACCTTC. Translated: CASSFSAFQQQYSGTDGYTF. The full variable domain, completed using reference TRBV5-1 and TRBJ1-2, is KAGVTQTPRYLIKTRGQQVTLSCSPISGHRSVSWYQQTPGQGLQFLFEYFSETQRNKGNFPGRFSGRQFSNSRSEMNVSTLELGDSALYLCASSFSAFQQQYSGTDGYTFGSGTRLTVV.

This sequence joins TRBV6-2 or TRBV6-3 and TRBJ2-7, with D perhaps TRBD2 (6 bases). Germline V CDR1 and CDR2: MNHEY, SVGEGT. With 6 bases removed from V and 2 bases from J, the gap between germline ends came to 17 bases. CDR3 size: 15 residues. The CDR3 is CASSLRQPGAYEQYF. CDR3 bases: TGTGCCAGCAGCCTACGACAGCCGGGGGCCTACGAGCAGTACTTC.

The chain employs TRBV18 and TRBJ1-2; no clear D. Trimming took 4 bases from V and 4 from J, leaving 10 bases between them. The V gene's germline CDR1 is KGHSH and CDR2 LQKENI. The CDR3 totals 13 residues. CDR3 loop: CASSRDTAYGYTF. The CDR3 DNA reads as TGTGCCAGCTCACGAGACACGGCCTATGGCTACACCTTC. Full variable domain (outside the CDR3, taken from reference TRBV18 and TRBJ1-2): NAGVMQNPRHLVRRRGQEARLRCSPMKGHSHVYWYRQLPEEGLKFMVYLQKENIIDESGMPKERFSAEFPKEGPSILRIQQVVRGDSAAYFCASSRDTAYGYTFGSGTRLTVV.

In nucleotides, the CDR3 is TGTGCCAGCAGCCGGTTGGGACAGAGAAATCAGCCCCAGCATTTT. This gives the protein CASSRLGQRNQPQHF. The V call is TRBV3-1 (or the pseudogene TRBV3-2), the J call TRBJ1-5; TRBD1 aligns across 7 bases. Germline V CDR1 and CDR2: LGHDT, YNNKEL (reference sequence). The CDR3 sequence is 15 residues long. The J segment lost 4 bases and the V segment lost 4 bases, leaving 7 bases of the junction unmatched.

The V and J genes are TRBV18 and TRBJ2-7; D ambiguous. The germline gives CDR1 KGHSH, CDR2 LQKENI. The V gene lost 3 bases and the J gene lost 0 bases, with 12 bases spanning the gap. The CDR3 contains 15 residues. CDR3 residues: CASSPKGGSSYEQYF. CDR3 DNA sequence: TGTGCCAGCTCACCGAAGGGCGGAAGCTCCTACGAGCAGTACTTC.

The chain recombines TRBV28 with TRBJ1-6; TRBD1 might be the D (6 bases). Looked up from germline, CDR1 is MDHEN and CDR2 is SYDVKM. This CDR3 has 15 residues. V was trimmed by 8 bases and J by 8 bases, leaving 19 bases between them. The CDR3 DNA is TGTGCCAGCGAGCGGGGGCCCAATCAACATTCACCCCTCCACTTT. Its translation is CASERGPNQHSPLHF.

DNA of the CDR3: TGTGCCAGCAGCTTGCGACAGGGCAGGGCAGATACGCAGTATTTT. This encodes CASSLRQGRADTQYF. The genes are TRBV5-8 and TRBJ2-3, with 7 bases that match TRBD1. Germline CDR1 and CDR2: SGHTS and YDEGEE. Trimming at V came to 1 base and at J to 4 bases, leaving 6 bases not matched to a gene. This CDR3 has 15 residues.

The chain has TRBV14 and TRBJ2-5; D perhaps matches TRBD1 (5 bases). The CDR3 consists of 15 residues. Trimming removed 2 bases from V and 5 bases from J, with 15 bases in between. Germline values: CDR1 SGHDN, CDR2 FVKESK. The CDR3 DNA is TGTGCCAGCAGCCAATTCCAGGGTTTGAGGGAGACCCAGTACTTC. Translated: CASSQFQGLRETQYF.

The genes are TRBV10-3 and TRBJ2-1, with D perhaps TRBD1 or TRBD2 (5 bases each). The CDR3 loop spans 15 amino acids. The germline V and J ends were trimmed by 0 bases and 0 bases, with 6 bases remaining between them. Germline CDR1 is ENHRY and CDR2 is SYGVKD. The CDR3 region is CAISESGPSYNEQFF. The CDR3 DNA is TGTGCCATCAGTGAGTCGGGACCCTCCTACAATGAGCAGTTCTTC.